This T cell receptor (beta chain) was identified in a study of response to subunit inactivated influenza vaccine. Whole-study findings and limits: New T cells are recruited in small numbers by each seasonal influenza vaccination, according to the authors' suggestion.

V lost 3 bases to trimming and J lost 4 bases; unmatched junction nucleotides: 6. This CDR3 contains 14 residues. The germline V gene has CDR1 SGHAT and CDR2 FQDESV (reference sequence). This clonotype was observed once. The antigen is undetermined. Via MiXCR, TCRdb re-called the RT-PCR reads, giving one row per CDR3 protein. The sample holds 500,000 to 600,000 distinct CDR3 sequences, roughly 13% seen once. This receptor was taken from a man aged 45-65 years who received an inactivated influenza vaccine. The rearrangement uses TRBV11-1 and TRBJ2-7; 7 bases are shared with TRBD1. The sequencing here drew on PBMCs from blood, taken roughly 6 weeks after vaccination. The CDR3 sequence: CASSFEQGPYEQYF. CDR3 in DNA: TGTGCCAGCAGCTTTGAACAGGGGCCATACGAGCAGTACTTC.